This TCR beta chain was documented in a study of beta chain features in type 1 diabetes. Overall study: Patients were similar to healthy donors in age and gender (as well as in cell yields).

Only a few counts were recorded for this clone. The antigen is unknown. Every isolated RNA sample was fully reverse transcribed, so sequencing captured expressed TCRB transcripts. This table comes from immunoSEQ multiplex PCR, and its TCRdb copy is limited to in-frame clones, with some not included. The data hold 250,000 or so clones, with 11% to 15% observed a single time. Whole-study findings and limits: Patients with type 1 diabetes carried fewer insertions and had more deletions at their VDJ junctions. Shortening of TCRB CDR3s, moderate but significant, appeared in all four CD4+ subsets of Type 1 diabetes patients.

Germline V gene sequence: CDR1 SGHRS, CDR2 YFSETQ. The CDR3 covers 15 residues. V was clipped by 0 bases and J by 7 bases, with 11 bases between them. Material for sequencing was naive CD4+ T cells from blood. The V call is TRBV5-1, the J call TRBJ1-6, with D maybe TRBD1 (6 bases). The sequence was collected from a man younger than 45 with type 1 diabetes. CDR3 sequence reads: CASSLGTGSNSPLHF. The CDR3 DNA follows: TGCGCCAGCAGCTTGGGTACAGGGTCCAATTCACCCCTCCACTTT.